This record concerns one T cell receptor beta chain sequence. The data belong to a study of PD-L1 blockade in urothelial cancer. In the study overall: Males with bladder-origin urothelial cancer made up about 85% of the roughly 29 patients.

Time point: pretreatment peripheral blood. CDR1 MGHRA and CDR2 YSYEKL come from the germline V gene. The V and J ends lost 3 bases and 4 bases, in that order; junction bases with no gene match: 9. The CDR3 consists of 16 residues. The data were produced by immunoSEQ multiplex PCR, yet TCRdb's version contains in-frame clones alone and is incomplete. The data hold some 87,000 clones, with 87% observed a single time. Sequenced material: PBMCs, taken around atezolizumab (anti-PD-L1) treatment. The sequence was collected from a man in his 60s with urothelial cancer. This sequence joins TRBV4-1 and TRBJ1-2, with 9 bases aligning to TRBD1. The CDR3 DNA sequence: TGCGCCAGCAGCCATGTACCGGGACAGGGAAGCTATGGCTACACCTTC. Its translation: CASSHVPGQGSYGYTF.